One sample yielded the 8 T cell receptor beta chains listed below, sequenced in a study of blood T cell repertoires in COVID-19. TCRdb keeps only in-frame clones here, not all; method: immunoSEQ multiplex PCR. This sample has tens of thousands of clones, with 70% to 90% found just once. Sequenced sample: peripheral blood. These receptors came from a human donor in a cohort sampled during active COVID-19.

The chain links TRBV6-5 to TRBJ2-1; 8 bases map to TRBD1. Germline lookup yields CDR1 MNHEY and CDR2 SVGAGI. The CDR3 has 15 residues. V gave up 6 bases and J gave up 8 bases; unmatched junction bases: 12. The CDR3 DNA is TGTGCCAGCAGGGGTGGGCAGGGGGCAGGGGATGAGCAGTTCTTC. Its protein is CASRGGQGAGDEQFF.

The chain joins TRBV7-3 to TRBJ2-7; 7 nucleotides line up with TRBD2. Germline CDR1 is SGHTA and CDR2 is FQGTGA. This CDR3 has 14 amino acids. After removal of 5 bases from V and 0 bases from J, the junction contained 4 bases not matched to a gene. The CDR3 region is CASSPTSDSYEQYF. The CDR3 coding sequence is TGTGCCAGCAGCCCCACTAGCGACTCCTACGAGCAGTACTTC. Full variable domain (rest looked up from reference TRBV7-3 and TRBJ2-7): GAGVSQTPSNKVTEKGKYVELRCDPISGHTALYWYRQSLGQGPEFLIYFQGTGAADDSGLPNDRFFAVRPEGSVSTLKIQRTERGDSAVYLCASSPTSDSYEQYFGPGTRLTVT.

CDR3 bases: TGTGCCACCTCCCTAGACACAGATACGCAGTATTTT. Translated: CATSLDTDTQYF. This chain uses TRBV2 with TRBJ2-3; D call uncertain. The germline CDR1 and CDR2 sequences are SNHLY and FYNNEI. The CDR3 extends over 12 amino acids. V was pared by 10 bases and J by 2 bases, with 10 bases between. Complete variable domain (other parts from reference TRBV2 and TRBJ2-3): EPEVTQTPSHQVTQMGQEVILRCVPISNHLYFYWYRQILGQKVEFLVSFYNNEISEKSEIFDDQFSVERPDGSNFTLKIRSTKLEDSAMYFCATSLDTDTQYFGPGTRLTVL.

The chain joins TRBV29-1 to TRBJ2-7; unclear D gene. The CDR3 sequence is 11 residues long. V lost 4 bases and J lost 3, with 7 bases in between. Germline V lookup: CDR1 SQVTM, CDR2 ANQGSEA. DNA of the CDR3: TGCAGCGTTGGGGCAGACTACGAGCAGTACTTC. Amino acids: CSVGADYEQYF.

This clone was recorded a few times. V is TRBV5-6 and J is TRBJ2-7; a weak D match, TRBD1 (5 bases). Per the germline V gene, CDR1 is SGHDT and CDR2 is YYEEEE. CDR3 length: 14 residues. With 1 base removed from V and 2 bases from J, the gap between germline ends came to 10 bases. This CDR3 is CASSLQGIAYEQYF. CDR3 coding DNA: TGTGCCAGCAGCTTGCAGGGAATCGCCTACGAGCAGTACTTC.

The chain is built from TRBV7-3 and TRBJ2-3; TRBD2 is a possible D gene (5 bases). V lost 0 bases and J lost 2, with 9 bases in between. Looked up from germline, CDR1 is SGHTA and CDR2 is FQGTGA. This CDR3 has 15 residues. The CDR3 DNA sequence: TGTGCCAGCAGCTTAACGGACTGGCCCACAGATACGCAGTATTTT. Translated: CASSLTDWPTDTQYF. The entire variable domain, with the rest obtained from reference TRBV7-3 and TRBJ2-3, is as follows: GAGVSQTPSNKVTEKGKYVELRCDPISGHTALYWYRQSLGQGPEFLIYFQGTGAADDSGLPNDRFFAVRPEGSVSTLKIQRTERGDSAVYLCASSLTDWPTDTQYFGPGTRLTVL.

V is TRBV7-8 and J is TRBJ2-7; TRBD2 aligns across 8 bases. With V trimmed by 5 bases and J by 0 bases, 6 bases remained unmatched. From germline, CDR1 is SGHVS and CDR2 FQNEAQ. CDR3 length: 15 amino acids. CDR3 DNA sequence: TGTGCCAGCAGCCCGTCGGGGGGGGGCTCCTACGAGCAGTACTTC. It yields the protein CASSPSGGGSYEQYF.

A few counts support this clone. This chain links TRBV28 with TRBJ2-7, with 7 bases that match TRBD2. Germline V gene data show CDR1 as MDHEN and CDR2 as SYDVKM. The V gene end was trimmed by 7 bases and the J gene end by 7 bases; junction bases not matched to a gene: 13. The CDR3 totals 14 residues. CDR3 residues: CASITSAPNWEQYF. In DNA form, the CDR3 reads TGTGCCAGCATCACTAGCGCGCCGAACTGGGAGCAGTACTTC.